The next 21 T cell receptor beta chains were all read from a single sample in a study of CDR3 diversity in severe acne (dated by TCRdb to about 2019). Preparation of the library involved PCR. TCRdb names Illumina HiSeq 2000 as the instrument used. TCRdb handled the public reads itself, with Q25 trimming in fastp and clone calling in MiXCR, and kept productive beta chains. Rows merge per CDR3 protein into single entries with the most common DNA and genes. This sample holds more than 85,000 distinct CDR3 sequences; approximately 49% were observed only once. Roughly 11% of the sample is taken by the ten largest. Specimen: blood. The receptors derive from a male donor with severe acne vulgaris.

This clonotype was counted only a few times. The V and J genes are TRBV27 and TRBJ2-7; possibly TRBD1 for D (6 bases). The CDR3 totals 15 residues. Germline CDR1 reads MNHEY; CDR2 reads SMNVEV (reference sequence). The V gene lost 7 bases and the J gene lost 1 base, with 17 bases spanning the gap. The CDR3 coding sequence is TGTGCCAGCATGGCGGAACAGGGAAGATCCTACGAGCAGTACTTC. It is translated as CASMAEQGRSYEQYF.

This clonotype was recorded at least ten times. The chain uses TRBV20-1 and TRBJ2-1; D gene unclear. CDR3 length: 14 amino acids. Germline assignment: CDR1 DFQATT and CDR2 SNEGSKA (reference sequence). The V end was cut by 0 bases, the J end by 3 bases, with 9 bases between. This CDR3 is CSARDSLDYNEQFF. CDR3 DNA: TGCAGTGCTAGAGATTCATTAGACTACAATGAGCAGTTCTTC.

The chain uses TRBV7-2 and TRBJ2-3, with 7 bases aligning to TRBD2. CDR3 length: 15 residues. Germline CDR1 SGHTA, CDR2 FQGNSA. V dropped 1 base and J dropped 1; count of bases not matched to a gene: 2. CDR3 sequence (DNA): TGTGCCAGCAGCTTAGGCCTAGCGGGCACAGATACGCAGTATTTT. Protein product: CASSLGLAGTDTQYF. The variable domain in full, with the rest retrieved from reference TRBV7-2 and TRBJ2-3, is GAGVSQSPSNKVTEKGKDVELRCDPISGHTALYWYRQSLGQGLEFLIYFQGNSAPDKSGLPSDRFSAERTGGSVSTLTIQRTQQEDSAVYLCASSLGLAGTDTQYFGPGTRLTVL.

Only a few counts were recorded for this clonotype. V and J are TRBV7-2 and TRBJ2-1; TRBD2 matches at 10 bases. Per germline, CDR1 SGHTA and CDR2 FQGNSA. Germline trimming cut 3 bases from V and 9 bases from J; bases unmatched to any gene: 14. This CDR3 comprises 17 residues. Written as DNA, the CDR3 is TGTGCCAGCAGCTTTCTAGCGGGAGTCGGGGACCGTAGTGAGCAGTTCTTC. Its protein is CASSFLAGVGDRSEQFF.

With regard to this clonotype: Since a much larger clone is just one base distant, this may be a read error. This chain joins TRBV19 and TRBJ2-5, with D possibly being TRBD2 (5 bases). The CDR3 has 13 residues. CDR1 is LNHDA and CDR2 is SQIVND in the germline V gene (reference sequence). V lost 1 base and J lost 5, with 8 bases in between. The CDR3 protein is CASSIGRRETQYF. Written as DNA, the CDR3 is TGTGCCAGTAGTATAGGGCGGAGGGAGACCCAGTACTTC.

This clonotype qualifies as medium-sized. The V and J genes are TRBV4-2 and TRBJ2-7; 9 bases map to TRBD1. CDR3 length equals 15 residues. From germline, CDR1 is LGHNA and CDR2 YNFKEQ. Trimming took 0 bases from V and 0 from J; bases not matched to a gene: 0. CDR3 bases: TGTGCCAGCAGCCAAGAGACAGGGGGCTCCTACGAGCAGTACTTC. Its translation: CASSQETGGSYEQYF.

The CDR3 sequence: CASSSGGGLYNEQFF. CDR3 nucleotide sequence: TGTGCCAGCAGCTCGGGGGGCGGGTTATACAATGAGCAGTTCTTC. The gene calls are TRBV7-2 and TRBJ2-1; D is possibly TRBD2 (7 bases). Trimming pared 4 bases from V and 4 bases from J, leaving 14 bases between. The CDR3 is 15 residues long. The germline CDR1 and CDR2 sequences are SGHTA and FQGNSA.

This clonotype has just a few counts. CDR3 amino acids: CSARSRDSFEQYF. In DNA form, the CDR3 reads TGCAGTGCTAGATCACGGGATAGTTTCGAGCAGTACTTC. V usage is TRBV20-1 and J usage is TRBJ2-7, with TRBD2 as a possible D gene (5 bases). CDR1 is DFQATT, CDR2 SNEGSKA, per germline (reference sequence). The CDR3 length is 13 residues. V was trimmed by 2 bases and J by 6 bases, leaving 14 bases between them.

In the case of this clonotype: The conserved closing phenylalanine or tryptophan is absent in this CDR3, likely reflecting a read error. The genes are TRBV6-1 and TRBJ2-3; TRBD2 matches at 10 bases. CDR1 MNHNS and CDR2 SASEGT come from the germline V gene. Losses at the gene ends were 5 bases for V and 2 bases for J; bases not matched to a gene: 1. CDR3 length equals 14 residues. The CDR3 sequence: CASSSGRATDTQYI. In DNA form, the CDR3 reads TGTGCCAGCAGTAGCGGGAGGGCCACAGATACGCAGTATATC.

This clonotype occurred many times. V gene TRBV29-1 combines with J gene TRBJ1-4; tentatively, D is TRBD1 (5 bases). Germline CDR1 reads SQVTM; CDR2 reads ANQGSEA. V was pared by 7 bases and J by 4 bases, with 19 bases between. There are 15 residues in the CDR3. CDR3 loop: CSAVGVAGLNEKLFF. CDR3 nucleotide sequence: TGCAGCGCCGTGGGTGTGGCGGGACTTAATGAAAAACTGTTTTTT.

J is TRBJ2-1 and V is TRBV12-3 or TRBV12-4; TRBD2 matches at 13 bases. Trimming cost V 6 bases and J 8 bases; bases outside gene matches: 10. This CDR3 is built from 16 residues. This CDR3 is CASSQRRLAGGHEQFF. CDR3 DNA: TGTGCCAGCAGCCAAAGGCGACTAGCGGGGGGCCATGAGCAGTTCTTC.

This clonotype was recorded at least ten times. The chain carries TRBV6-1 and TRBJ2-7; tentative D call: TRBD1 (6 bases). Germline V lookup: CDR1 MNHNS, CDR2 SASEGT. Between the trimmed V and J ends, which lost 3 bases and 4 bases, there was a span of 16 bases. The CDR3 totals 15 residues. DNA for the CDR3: TGTGCCAGCAGTGAGGGTTTCGAAGGGGGTTACGAGCAGTACGTC. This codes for CASSEGFEGGYEQYV.

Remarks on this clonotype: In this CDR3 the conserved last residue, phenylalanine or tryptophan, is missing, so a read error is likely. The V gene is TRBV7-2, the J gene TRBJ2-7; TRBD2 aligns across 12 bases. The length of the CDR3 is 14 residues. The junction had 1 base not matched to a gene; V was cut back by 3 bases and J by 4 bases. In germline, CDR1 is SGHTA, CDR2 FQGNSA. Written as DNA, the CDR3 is TGTGCCAGCAGCTTGACTAGCGGGAGTTACGAGCAGTACTCC. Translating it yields CASSLTSGSYEQYS.

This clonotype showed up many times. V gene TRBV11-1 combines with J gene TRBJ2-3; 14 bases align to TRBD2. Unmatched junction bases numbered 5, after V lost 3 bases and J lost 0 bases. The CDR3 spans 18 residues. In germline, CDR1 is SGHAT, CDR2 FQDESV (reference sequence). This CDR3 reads CASSFGLAGGSSTDTQYF. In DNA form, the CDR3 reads TGTGCCAGCAGCTTCGGACTAGCGGGAGGATCTAGCACAGATACGCAGTATTTT.

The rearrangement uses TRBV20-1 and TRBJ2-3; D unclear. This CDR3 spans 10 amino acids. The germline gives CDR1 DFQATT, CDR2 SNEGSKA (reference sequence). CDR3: CRVGADTQYF. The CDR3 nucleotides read TGCAGGGTCGGAGCAGATACGCAGTATTTT.

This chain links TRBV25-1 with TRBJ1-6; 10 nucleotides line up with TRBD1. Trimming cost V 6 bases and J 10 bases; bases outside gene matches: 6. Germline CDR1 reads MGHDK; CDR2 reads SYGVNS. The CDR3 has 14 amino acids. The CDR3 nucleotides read TGTGCCAGCAGGGCGGGGACAGGGGTCTCACCCCTCCACTTT. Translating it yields CASRAGTGVSPLHF.

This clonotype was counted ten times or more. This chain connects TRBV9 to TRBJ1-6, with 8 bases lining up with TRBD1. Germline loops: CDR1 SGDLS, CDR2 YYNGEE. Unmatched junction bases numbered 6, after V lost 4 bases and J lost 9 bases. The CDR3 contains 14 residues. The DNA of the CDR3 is TGTGCCAGCAGCCCCGACAGGGGAGTTTCACCCCTCCACTTT. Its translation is CASSPDRGVSPLHF.

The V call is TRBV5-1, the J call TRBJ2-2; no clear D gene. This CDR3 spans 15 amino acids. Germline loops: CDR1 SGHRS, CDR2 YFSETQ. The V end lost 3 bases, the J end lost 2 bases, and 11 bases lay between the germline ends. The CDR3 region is CASSSELINTGELFF. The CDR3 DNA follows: TGCGCCAGCAGCTCTGAGTTGATTAACACCGGGGAGCTGTTTTTT.

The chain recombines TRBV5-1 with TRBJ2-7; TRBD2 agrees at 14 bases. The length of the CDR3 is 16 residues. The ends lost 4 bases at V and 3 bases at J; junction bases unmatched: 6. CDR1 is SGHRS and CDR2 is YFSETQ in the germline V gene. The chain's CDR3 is CASSKGTSGSFYEQYF. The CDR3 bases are TGCGCCAGCAGCAAAGGGACTAGCGGGAGCTTCTACGAGCAGTACTTC. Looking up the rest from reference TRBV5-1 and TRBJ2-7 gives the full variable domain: KAGVTQTPRYLIKTRGQQVTLSCSPISGHRSVSWYQQTPGQGLQFLFEYFSETQRNKGNFPGRFSGRQFSNSRSEMNVSTLELGDSALYLCASSKGTSGSFYEQYFGPGTRLTVT.

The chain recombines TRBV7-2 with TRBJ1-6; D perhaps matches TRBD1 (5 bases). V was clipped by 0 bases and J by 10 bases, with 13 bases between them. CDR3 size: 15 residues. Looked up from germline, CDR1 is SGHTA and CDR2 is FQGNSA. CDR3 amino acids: CASSLAQGAWSPLHF. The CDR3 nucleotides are TGTGCCAGCAGCTTAGCGCAAGGGGCCTGGTCACCCCTCCACTTT.

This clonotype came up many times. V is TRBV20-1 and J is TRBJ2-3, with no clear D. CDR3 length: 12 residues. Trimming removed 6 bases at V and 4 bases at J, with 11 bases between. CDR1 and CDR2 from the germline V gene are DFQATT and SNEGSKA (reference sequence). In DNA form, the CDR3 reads TGCAGTGCCCACAAAGGGCCAGATACGCAGTATTTT. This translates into CSAHKGPDTQYF.